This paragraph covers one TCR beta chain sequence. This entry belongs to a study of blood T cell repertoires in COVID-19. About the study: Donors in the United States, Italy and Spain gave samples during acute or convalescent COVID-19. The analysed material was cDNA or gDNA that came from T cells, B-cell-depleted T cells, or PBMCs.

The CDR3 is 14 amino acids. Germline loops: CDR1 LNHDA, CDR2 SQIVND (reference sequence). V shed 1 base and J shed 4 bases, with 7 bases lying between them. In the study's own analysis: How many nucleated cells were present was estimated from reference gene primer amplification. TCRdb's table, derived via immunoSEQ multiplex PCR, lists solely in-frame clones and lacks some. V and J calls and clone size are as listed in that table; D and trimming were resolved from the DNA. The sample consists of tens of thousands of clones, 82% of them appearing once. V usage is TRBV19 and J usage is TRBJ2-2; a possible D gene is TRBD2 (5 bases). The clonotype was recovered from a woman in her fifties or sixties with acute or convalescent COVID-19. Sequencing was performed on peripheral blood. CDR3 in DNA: TGTGCCAGTAGTATAGTTCGGGGCACCGGGGAGCTGTTTTTT. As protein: CASSIVRGTGELFF. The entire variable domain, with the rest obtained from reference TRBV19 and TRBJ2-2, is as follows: DGGITQSPKYLFRKEGQNVTLSCEQNLNHDAMYWYRQDPGQGLRLIYYSQIVNDFQKGDIAEGYSVSREKKESFPLTVTSAQKNPTAFYLCASSIVRGTGELFFGEGSRLTVL.